This T cell receptor beta chain comes out of a study of T cells after yellow fever vaccination. MiXCR, run by TCRdb on the 5' RACE reads, gives a single entry per CDR3 protein. The table includes around 330,000 distinct CDR3 sequences, around 3.6% detected once. This clonotype has at least ten counts. This TCR was sampled from a man between 18 and 29 years old who received the YFV17D yellow fever vaccine. The material was PBMCs, obtained on the day of the yellow fever booster vaccination.

Here the CDR3 DNA reads TGTGCCAGTAGTATAATCGGAGGGGAGACTGAAGCTTTCTTT. Its protein is CASSIIGGETEAFF. The chain is built from TRBV19 and TRBJ1-1, with a tentative D call TRBD1 (5 bases). The CDR3 sequence is 14 residues long. Germline V gene data show CDR1 as LNHDA and CDR2 as SQIVND (reference sequence). V shed 2 bases and J shed 5 bases, with 12 bases lying between them.